The sequence of this T cell receptor beta chain was determined in a study of blood T cell repertoires in COVID-19. Study-wide background: Sources were T cells, B-cell-depleted T cells, or PBMCs; the material itself was cDNA or gDNA.

Authors' analysis steps: Reference gene primer amplification gave estimated nucleated cell counts. This table comes from immunoSEQ multiplex PCR, and its TCRdb copy is limited to in-frame clones, with some not included. For V, J and clone size, that table is used; D and trimming come from the DNA. The sample carries about 190,000 clones, more than 75% recorded once. The CDR3 totals 17 residues. In germline, CDR1 is LGHDT, CDR2 YNNKEL (reference sequence). The ends were cut back, 0 bases at V and 8 bases at J, with 19 bases in the middle. Assignments of participants to cohorts depended upon their own reported clinical history.

V is TRBV3-1 (or the pseudogene TRBV3-2) and J is TRBJ1-4; D is uncertain. This TCR came from a woman between 50 and 59 years old with acute COVID-19. The sequenced sample was PBMCs or T cells enriched from blood (not recorded which). The CDR3 region has the DNA TGTGCCAGCAGCCAAGATCGTTCTTCGCACAGCAGGGAAAAACTGTTTTTT. As protein: CASSQDRSSHSREKLFF.